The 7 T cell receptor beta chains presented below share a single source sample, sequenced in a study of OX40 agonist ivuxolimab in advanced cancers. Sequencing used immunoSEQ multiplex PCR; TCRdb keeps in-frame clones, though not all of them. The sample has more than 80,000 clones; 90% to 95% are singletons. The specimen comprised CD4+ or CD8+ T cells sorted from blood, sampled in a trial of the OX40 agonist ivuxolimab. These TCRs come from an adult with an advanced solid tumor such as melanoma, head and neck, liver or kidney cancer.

CDR3 residues: CASSQRQDYEQYF. CDR3 bases: TGCGCCAGCAGCCAAAGGCAGGACTACGAGCAGTACTTC. The V gene is TRBV4-1, the J gene TRBJ2-7; D is unresolved. The germline CDR1 and CDR2 sequences are MGHRA and YSYEKL. The CDR3 covers 13 residues. Trimming took 2 bases from V and 3 from J, leaving 8 bases between them.

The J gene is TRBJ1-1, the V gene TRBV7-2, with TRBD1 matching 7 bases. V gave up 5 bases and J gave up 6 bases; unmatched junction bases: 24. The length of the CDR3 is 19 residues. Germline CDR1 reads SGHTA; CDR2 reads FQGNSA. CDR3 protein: CASSPSFAVIRQGQSEAFF. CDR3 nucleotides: TGTGCCAGCAGCCCCTCCTTCGCGGTTATCCGACAGGGCCAATCTGAAGCTTTCTTT.

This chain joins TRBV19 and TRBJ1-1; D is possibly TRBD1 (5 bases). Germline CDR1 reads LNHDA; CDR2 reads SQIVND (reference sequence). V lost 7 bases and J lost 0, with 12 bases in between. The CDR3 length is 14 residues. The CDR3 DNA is TGTGCCAGTAAGAGGGTGGGGGTGAACACTGAAGCTTTCTTT. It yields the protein CASKRVGVNTEAFF.

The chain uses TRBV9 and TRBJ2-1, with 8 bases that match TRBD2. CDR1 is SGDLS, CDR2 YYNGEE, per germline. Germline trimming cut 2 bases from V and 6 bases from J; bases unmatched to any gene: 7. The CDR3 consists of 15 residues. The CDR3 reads CASSVGTSQVNEQFF. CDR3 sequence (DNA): TGTGCCAGCAGCGTCGGGACTAGTCAAGTCAATGAGCAGTTCTTC.

The CDR3 nucleotides read TGTGCCAGCAGCCTGACAGGGCCCTATGGCTACACCTTC. This translates into CASSLTGPYGYTF. J is TRBJ1-2 and V is TRBV2, with 7 bases matching TRBD1. The CDR3 is made up of 13 amino acids. Per the germline V gene, CDR1 is SNHLY and CDR2 is FYNNEI. Trimming at V came to 6 bases and at J to 4 bases, leaving 5 bases not matched to a gene.

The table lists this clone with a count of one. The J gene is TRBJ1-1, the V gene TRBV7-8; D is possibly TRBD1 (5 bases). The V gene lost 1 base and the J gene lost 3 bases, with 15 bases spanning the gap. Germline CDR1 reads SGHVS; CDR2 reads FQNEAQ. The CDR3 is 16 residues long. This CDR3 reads CASSLVPGGGDTEAFF. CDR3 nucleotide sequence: TGTGCCAGCAGCTTAGTGCCGGGGGGAGGAGACACTGAAGCTTTCTTT. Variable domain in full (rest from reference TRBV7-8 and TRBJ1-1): GAGVSQSPRYKVAKRGQDVALRCDPISGHVSLFWYQQALGQGPEFLTYFQNEAQLDKSGLPSDRFFAERPEGSVSTLKIQRTQQEDSAVYLCASSLVPGGGDTEAFFGQGTRLTVV.

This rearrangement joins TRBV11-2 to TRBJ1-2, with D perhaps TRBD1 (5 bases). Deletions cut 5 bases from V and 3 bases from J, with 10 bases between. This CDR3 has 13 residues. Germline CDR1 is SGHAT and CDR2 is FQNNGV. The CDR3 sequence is CASSVGTDYGYTF. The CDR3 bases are TGTGCCAGCAGCGTCGGGACGGACTATGGCTACACCTTC.